One sample yielded the 19 T cell receptor beta chains listed below, sequenced in a study of T cell responses to AZD1222 COVID-19 vaccine (dated by TCRdb to the early 2020s). The time point label, as the study defines it: baseline before first vaccination. To prepare the library, the immunoSEQ multiplex PCR assay was applied. TCRdb mirrors the immuneACCESS table, restricted to in-frame sequences. Some clones are absent from its copies; in checked studies, under half trace to an unresolved V gene, and the reason for the others is unknown. Present in this sample are about 180,000 clones, 88% of which were seen just once. The ten top clones hold less than 0.55% of the sample. Sample: peripheral blood, taken on day 0 of AZD1222 vaccination. Receptor source: an adult in good health.

The rearrangement joins TRBV28 to TRBJ2-3; D is uncertain. Germline V gene data show CDR1 as MDHEN and CDR2 as SYDVKM. Between the trimmed V and J ends, which lost 5 bases and 2 bases, there was a span of 11 bases. The CDR3 is 14 residues long. The CDR3 is CASSNGANTDTQYF. CDR3 DNA sequence: TGTGCCAGCAGTAACGGCGCCAACACAGATACGCAGTATTTT.

The chain uses TRBV6-6 and TRBJ2-5; the match to TRBD2 covers 12 bases. CDR3 length: 13 residues. CDR1 is MNHNY and CDR2 is SVGAGI in the germline V gene (reference sequence). Trimming cost V 8 bases and J 5 bases; bases outside gene matches: 3. The CDR3 reads CASRTSGVETQYF. Written as DNA, the CDR3 is TGTGCCAGCCGGACTAGCGGGGTTGAGACCCAGTACTTC.

V is TRBV19 and J is TRBJ1-4; D unresolved. The CDR3 covers 15 residues. Germline lookup yields CDR1 LNHDA and CDR2 SQIVND (reference sequence). V lost 2 bases and J 5 bases, leaving 12 bases between the germline ends. CDR3 sequence: CASSISGPRNEKLFF. The CDR3 DNA is TGTGCCAGTAGTATATCAGGTCCTAGGAATGAAAAACTGTTTTTT. Using reference TRBV19 and TRBJ1-4 for the parts outside the CDR3, the full variable domain is DGGITQSPKYLFRKEGQNVTLSCEQNLNHDAMYWYRQDPGQGLRLIYYSQIVNDFQKGDIAEGYSVSREKKESFPLTVTSAQKNPTAFYLCASSISGPRNEKLFFGSGTQLSVL.

The rearrangement uses TRBV9 and TRBJ2-2; possibly TRBD1 or TRBD2 for D (5 bases each). The V gene lost 9 bases and the J gene lost 6 bases, with 15 bases spanning the gap. The CDR3 length is 13 residues. Germline lookup yields CDR1 SGDLS and CDR2 YYNGEE. The CDR3 nucleotides are TGTGCCACCCAGAGGGCAGGGTCCGGGGAGCTGTTTTTT. The encoded protein is CATQRAGSGELFF.

This chain connects TRBV29-1 to TRBJ2-5; 12 positions agree with TRBD1. CDR3 size: 16 residues. The V gene's germline CDR1 is SQVTM and CDR2 ANQGSEA. V trimming: 6 bases; J trimming: 4 bases; junction bases outside the gene matches: 12. CDR3 amino acids: CSVARDRGQFRETQYF. In nucleotides, the CDR3 is TGCAGCGTCGCCCGGGACAGGGGGCAGTTTCGAGAGACCCAGTACTTC.

The V and J genes are TRBV30 and TRBJ1-4, with D maybe TRBD1 (6 bases). This CDR3 spans 13 amino acids. Germline V gives CDR1 GTSNPN, CDR2 SVGIG (reference sequence). The V end lost 1 base, the J end lost 8 bases, and 11 bases lay between the germline ends. In DNA, the CDR3 is TGTGCCTGGAGTGGGGGACAAGGGGAAAAACTGTTTTTT. It is translated as CAWSGGQGEKLFF.

The CDR3 DNA sequence: TGTGCCAGCAGCCCCGGGCTAGCGGGAATCAATGAGCAGTTCTTC. Its translation is CASSPGLAGINEQFF. V gene TRBV28 combines with J gene TRBJ2-1, with 9 positions matching TRBD2. Germline-derived CDR1 and CDR2 are MDHEN and SYDVKM. V shed 6 bases and J 6 bases; nucleotides not matched to a gene: 9. The CDR3 is 15 amino acids. Variable domain in full (rest from reference TRBV28 and TRBJ2-1): DVKVTQSSRYLVKRTGEKVFLECVQDMDHENMFWYRQDPGLGLRLIYFSYDVKMKEKGDIPEGYSVSREKKERFSLILESASTNQTSMYLCASSPGLAGINEQFFGPGTRLTVL.

This clone came up once. J is TRBJ1-1 and V is TRBV10-2; D gene uncertain. The CDR3 runs 16 residues. Germline values: CDR1 WSHSY, CDR2 SAAADI. V lost 5 bases and J 3 bases, leaving 19 bases between the germline ends. The CDR3 spells CASSWNSRVKDTEAFF. Here the CDR3 DNA reads TGCGCCAGCAGTTGGAATTCGAGGGTAAAGGACACTGAAGCTTTCTTT.

The chain combines TRBV3-1 (or the pseudogene TRBV3-2) with TRBJ2-1; possibly TRBD1 for D (7 bases). V lost 4 bases, J lost 5 bases, and 15 bases lay in between. CDR3 size: 15 residues. CDR1 is LGHDT and CDR2 is YNNKEL in the germline V gene (reference sequence). The CDR3, as DNA: TGTGCCAGCAGCCTCAGGAGGGACAGAGACAATGAGCAGTTCTTC. Translated: CASSLRRDRDNEQFF.

The chain recombines TRBV29-1 with TRBJ2-1; 7 positions agree with TRBD1. From germline, CDR1 is SQVTM and CDR2 ANQGSEA. The CDR3 is made up of 15 amino acids. J lost 2 bases, V lost 3 bases, and 7 bases had no gene match. Here the CDR3 DNA reads TGCAGCGTTGACCGACAGGGAGTAACCTACAATGAGCAGTTCTTC. This encodes CSVDRQGVTYNEQFF.

The chain carries TRBV4-2 and TRBJ1-5; 7 nucleotides agree with TRBD1. This CDR3 is 15 amino acids long. Unmatched junction bases numbered 5, after V lost 0 bases and J lost 6 bases. Germline V gives CDR1 LGHNA, CDR2 YNFKEQ. CDR3 protein: CASSQDLQGSQPQHF. The DNA of the CDR3 is TGTGCCAGCAGCCAAGATTTACAGGGGAGTCAGCCCCAGCATTTT.

The chain uses TRBV18 and TRBJ1-1, with D perhaps TRBD1 (5 bases). The germline gives CDR1 KGHSH, CDR2 LQKENI. The length of the CDR3 is 14 residues. V gave up 3 bases and J gave up 4 bases, with 12 bases separating them. CDR3 sequence: CASSPTGGATEAFF. CDR3 in DNA: TGTGCCAGCTCACCTACGGGGGGTGCCACTGAAGCTTTCTTT. Using reference TRBV18 and TRBJ1-1 for the parts outside the CDR3, the full variable domain is NAGVMQNPRHLVRRRGQEARLRCSPMKGHSHVYWYRQLPEEGLKFMVYLQKENIIDESGMPKERFSAEFPKEGPSILRIQQVVRGDSAAYFCASSPTGGATEAFFGQGTRLTVV.

This CDR3 is CASSPTSGGDNEQFF. The CDR3, as DNA: TGCGCCAGCAGCCCAACTAGCGGAGGGGACAATGAGCAGTTCTTC. The chain carries TRBV5-1 and TRBJ2-1; 8 bases align to TRBD2. Germline V gene lookup returns CDR1 SGHRS and CDR2 YFSETQ. The CDR3 runs 15 residues. With 4 bases clipped from V and 5 bases from J, the junction kept 8 bases outside the gene matches.

The V call is TRBV19, the J call TRBJ1-1; D not resolved. The V end lost 5 bases, the J end lost 3 bases, and 13 bases lay between the germline ends. Per the germline V gene, CDR1 is LNHDA and CDR2 is SQIVND (reference sequence). The CDR3 loop spans 14 amino acids. The CDR3 loop is CASSPPKGYTEAFF. DNA of the CDR3: TGTGCCAGTAGTCCGCCCAAGGGTTACACTGAAGCTTTCTTT.

V gene TRBV7-9 combines with J gene TRBJ2-1; D is unresolved. CDR3 length equals 11 residues. The germline V gene encodes CDR1 SEHNR and CDR2 FQNEAQ (reference sequence). The V gene lost 5 bases and the J gene lost 7 bases, with 6 bases spanning the gap. The CDR3: CASSLRNEQFF. The CDR3 DNA sequence: TGTGCCAGCAGCCTTCGAAATGAGCAGTTCTTC.

Regarding this clone: This specimen includes other DNA sequences encoding the same CDR3. This sequence joins TRBV9 and TRBJ2-2; D may match TRBD1 or TRBD2 (6 bases each). The germline V gene has CDR1 SGDLS and CDR2 YYNGEE. The length of the CDR3 is 15 residues. V lost 2 bases and J lost 2, with 10 bases in between. The CDR3 DNA reads TGTGCCAGCAGCGTCTCCGGGGGCAACACCGGGGAGCTGTTTTTT. Translating it yields CASSVSGGNTGELFF.

The chain is built from TRBV7-9 and TRBJ1-1; TRBD1 aligns across 7 bases. Germline V gene data show CDR1 as SEHNR and CDR2 as FQNEAQ (reference sequence). The CDR3 is made up of 15 amino acids. With 5 bases clipped from V and 0 bases from J, the junction kept 6 bases outside the gene matches. The CDR3 DNA reads as TGTGCCAGCAGCCCCCAAGGGGGCCTGAACACTGAAGCTTTCTTT. It translates to CASSPQGGLNTEAFF.

CDR3 region: CAWRPQGSNSPLHF. The CDR3 DNA reads TGTGCCTGGAGACCCCAGGGTAGCAATTCACCCCTCCACTTT. The chain uses TRBV30 and TRBJ1-6; D might be TRBD1 (5 bases). Germline CDR1 is GTSNPN and CDR2 is SVGIG (reference sequence). Trimming stripped 3 bases from V and 7 bases from J, with 13 bases between. The CDR3 consists of 14 residues.

This sequence joins TRBV12-3 or TRBV12-4 and TRBJ2-7; 8 bases align to TRBD1. This CDR3 comprises 13 residues. The V gene end was trimmed by 7 bases and the J gene end by 3 bases; junction bases not matched to a gene: 5. DNA for the CDR3: TGTGCCAGCAAGACAGGGGCCGGCTACGAGCAGTACTTC. Protein sequence: CASKTGAGYEQYF.